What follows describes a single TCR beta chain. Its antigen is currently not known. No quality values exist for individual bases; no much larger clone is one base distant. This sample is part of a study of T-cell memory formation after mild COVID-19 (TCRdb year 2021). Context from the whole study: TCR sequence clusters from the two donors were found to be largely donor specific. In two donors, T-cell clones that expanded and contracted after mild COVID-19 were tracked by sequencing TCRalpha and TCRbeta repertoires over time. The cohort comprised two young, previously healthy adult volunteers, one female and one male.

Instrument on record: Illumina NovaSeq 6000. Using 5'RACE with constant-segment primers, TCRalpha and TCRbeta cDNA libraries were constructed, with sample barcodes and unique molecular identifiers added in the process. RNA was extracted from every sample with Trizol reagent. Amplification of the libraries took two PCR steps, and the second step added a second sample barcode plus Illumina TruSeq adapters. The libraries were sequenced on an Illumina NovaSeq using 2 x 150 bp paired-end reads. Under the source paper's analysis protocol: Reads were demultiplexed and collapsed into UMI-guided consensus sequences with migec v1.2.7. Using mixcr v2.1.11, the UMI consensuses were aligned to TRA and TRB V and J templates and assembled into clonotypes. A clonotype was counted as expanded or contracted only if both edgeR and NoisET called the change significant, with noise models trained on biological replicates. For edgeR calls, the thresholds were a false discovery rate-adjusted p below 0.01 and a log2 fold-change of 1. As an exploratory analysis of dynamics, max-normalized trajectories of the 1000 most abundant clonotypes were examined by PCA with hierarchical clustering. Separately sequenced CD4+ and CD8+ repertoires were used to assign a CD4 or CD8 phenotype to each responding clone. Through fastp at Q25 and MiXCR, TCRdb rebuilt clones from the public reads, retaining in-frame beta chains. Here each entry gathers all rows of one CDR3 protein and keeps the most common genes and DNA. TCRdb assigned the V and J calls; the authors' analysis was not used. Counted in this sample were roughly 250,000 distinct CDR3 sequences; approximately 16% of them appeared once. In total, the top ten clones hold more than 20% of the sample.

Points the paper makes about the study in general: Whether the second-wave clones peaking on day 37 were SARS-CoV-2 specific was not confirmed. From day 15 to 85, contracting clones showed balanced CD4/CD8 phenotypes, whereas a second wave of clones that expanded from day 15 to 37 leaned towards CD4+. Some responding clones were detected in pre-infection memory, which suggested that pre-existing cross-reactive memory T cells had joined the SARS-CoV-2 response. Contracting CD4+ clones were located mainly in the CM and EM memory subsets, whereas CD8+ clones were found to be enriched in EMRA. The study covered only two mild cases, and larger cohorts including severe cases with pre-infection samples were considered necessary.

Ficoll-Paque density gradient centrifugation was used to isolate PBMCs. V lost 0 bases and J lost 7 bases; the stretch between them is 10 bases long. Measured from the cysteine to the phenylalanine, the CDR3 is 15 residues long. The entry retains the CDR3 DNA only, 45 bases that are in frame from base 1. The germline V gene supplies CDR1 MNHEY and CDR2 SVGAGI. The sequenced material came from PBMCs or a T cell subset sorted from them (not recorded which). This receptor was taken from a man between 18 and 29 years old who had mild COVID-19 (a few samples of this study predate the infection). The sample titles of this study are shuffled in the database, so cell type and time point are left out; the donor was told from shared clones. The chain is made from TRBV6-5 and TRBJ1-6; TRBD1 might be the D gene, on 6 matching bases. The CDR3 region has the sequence CASSYSSQGNSPLHF. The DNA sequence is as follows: TGTGCCAGCAGTTACTCGAGTCAGGGGAATTCACCCCTCCACTTT.